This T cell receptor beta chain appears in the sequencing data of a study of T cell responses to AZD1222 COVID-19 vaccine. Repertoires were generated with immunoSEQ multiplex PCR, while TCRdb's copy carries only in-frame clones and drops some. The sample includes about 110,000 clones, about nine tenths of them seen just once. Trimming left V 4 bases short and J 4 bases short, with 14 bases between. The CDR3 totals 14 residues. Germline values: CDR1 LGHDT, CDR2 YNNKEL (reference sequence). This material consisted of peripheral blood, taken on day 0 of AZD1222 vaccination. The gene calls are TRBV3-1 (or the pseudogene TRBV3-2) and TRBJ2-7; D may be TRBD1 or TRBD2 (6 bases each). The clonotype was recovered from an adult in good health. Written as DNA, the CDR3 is TGTGCCAGCAGCCGCGGAGGGGGGCCGTACGAGCAGTACTTC. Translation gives CASSRGGGPYEQYF.